Listed below are T cell receptor beta chains from one sample, sequenced in a study of OX40 agonist ivuxolimab in advanced cancers. The repertoire was sequenced with immunoSEQ multiplex PCR; TCRdb's copy has only in-frame clones and lacks some. The table records tens of thousands of clones, 88% of them present only once. The sample in question was CD4+ or CD8+ T cells sorted from blood, obtained in a trial of the OX40 agonist ivuxolimab. The receptors stem from an adult with an advanced solid tumor such as melanoma, head and neck, liver or kidney cancer. The CDR3 runs from the conserved cysteine through the conserved F or W. A D gene is named only where the DNA matches it firmly. Clone size is given for some rows only: seen once, a few or many times, or a class if the clone is expanded.

d_gene,j_gene,v_gene,abundance,CDR3nt,CDR3aa
NA,TRBJ2-5,TRBV18,NA,TGTGCCAGCTCACCTAACGGCCAAGAGACCCAGTACTTC,CASSPNGQETQYF
NA,TRBJ2-1,TRBV11-3,NA,TGTGCCAGCAGCTTCGACGAGAGCGATGAGCAGTTCTTC,CASSFDESDEQFF
NA,TRBJ2-1,TRBV5-1,NA,TGCGCCAGCAGCTTAGGCCCCGGGACCTACAATGAGCAGTTCTTC,CASSLGPGTYNEQFF
NA,TRBJ2-5,TRBV5-5,NA,TGTGCCAGCAGCTTGGGGGGGCAAGAGACCCAGTACTTC,CASSLGGQETQYF
TRBD1,TRBJ2-5,TRBV5-1,NA,TGCGCCAGCAGCCTTCGACAGGGGGCGAGTTGGGAGACCCAGTACTTC,CASSLRQGASWETQYF
NA,TRBJ2-7,TRBV11-2,NA,TGTGCCAGCAGCTTATATCGGCCCAACGAGCAGTACTTC,CASSLYRPNEQYF
NA,TRBJ2-2,TRBV2,NA,TGTGCCAGCAGTGGGCTAACCCGCACCGGGGAGCTGTTTTTT,CASSGLTRTGELFF
NA,TRBJ1-4,TRBV5-6,NA,TGTGCCAGCAGCCGAGCCCCCACTCAAAATGAAAAACTGTTTTTT,CASSRAPTQNEKLFF
NA,TRBJ1-5,TRBV6-5,NA,TGTGCCAGCAGTGAATGGACGGAAAATCAGCCCCAGCATTTT,CASSEWTENQPQHF
NA,TRBJ1-6,TRBV6-5,NA,TGTGCCAGCAGTTACGTGTTAGGGGCAAATTCACCCCTCCACTTT,CASSYVLGANSPLHF
TRBD1,TRBJ2-7,TRBV11-2,NA,TGTGCCAGCAGCCAAGATCTCATGGGACAGGGGCGTGCCTACGAGCAGTACTTC,CASSQDLMGQGRAYEQYF
NA,TRBJ2-1,TRBV7-3,NA,TGTGCCAGCAGCCGTCGAGGGACCTACAATGAGCAGTTCTTC,CASSRRGTYNEQFF
NA,TRBJ2-5,TRBV10-3,NA,TGTGCCATCCGACAGGAAGAGACCCAGTACTTC,CAIRQEETQYF
NA,TRBJ2-1,TRBV18,NA,TGTGCCAGCTCACCACTCCTACAGGTTACGAGCACCTACAATGAGCAGTTCTTC,CASSPLLQVTSTYNEQFF
NA,TRBJ2-3,TRBV7-3,few,TGTGCCAGCAGCGCCGATTACACAGATACGCAGTATTTT,CASSADYTDTQYF
NA,TRBJ2-3,TRBV7-3,NA,TGTGCCAGCAGCTTAGGTCTCCAAGCAGATACGCAGTATTTT,CASSLGLQADTQYF
NA,TRBJ2-1,TRBV15,NA,TGTGCCACCAGCAGAGGAGGGGGGTTTGGCTATGAGCAGTTCTTC,CATSRGGGFGYEQFF
TRBD1,TRBJ2-1,TRBV10-3,NA,TGTGCCATCAGCTTACGAAGGGGGCAGGTGTACAATGAGCAGTTCTTC,CAISLRRGQVYNEQFF
TRBD2,TRBJ2-7,TRBV9,once,TGTGCCAGCAGCCCGACTAGCGGAGCCTACGAGCAGTACTTC,CASSPTSGAYEQYF
NA,TRBJ1-1,TRBV20-1,NA,TGCAGCTCGGGGGGGGACACTGAAGCTTTCTTT,CSSGGDTEAFF
TRBD1,TRBJ2-5,TRBV5-1,NA,TGCGCCAGCAGCGCCTGGACAGGGGAGACCCAGTACTTC,CASSAWTGETQYF
TRBD2,TRBJ2-1,TRBV11-2,NA,TGTGCCAGCAGCTTGACTAGCACCACGGAGCAGTTCTTC,CASSLTSTTEQFF
TRBD2,TRBJ2-7,TRBV11-1,NA,TGTGCCAGCTCTCCCGGGACTAGTTCTTACGAGCAGTACTTC,CASSPGTSSYEQYF
NA,TRBJ1-1,TRBV7-9,NA,TGTGCCAGCTCCCCGACAGTGAACACTGAAGCTTTCTTT,CASSPTVNTEAFF
NA,TRBJ1-5,TRBV5-1,NA,TGCGCCAGCAGCTTGGATGGAGGGAGGCAGCCCCAGCATTTT,CASSLDGGRQPQHF
NA,TRBJ2-7,TRBV15,NA,TGTGCCACCAGCAGAGATCAAAGCGGTCTCTACGAGCAGTACTTC,CATSRDQSGLYEQYF
NA,TRBJ1-1,TRBV29-1,once,TGCAGCGTTGAAGTCCATGGGAAAAGGGGTGAAGCTTTCTTT,CSVEVHGKRGEAFF
TRBD1,TRBJ2-2,TRBV7-6,NA,TGTGCCAGCAGCTTACTCCTACAGGGGGCGACGAACACCGGGGAGCTGTTTTTT,CASSLLLQGATNTGELFF
TRBD1,TRBJ1-1,TRBV6-5,NA,TGTGCCAGCAGTTACTCGTCCCCCCGGACAGGTGAAGCTTTCTTT,CASSYSSPRTGEAFF
TRBD1,TRBJ1-5,TRBV6-6,NA,TGTGCCAGCTCCCGACAGGGTGAGCCCCAGCATTTT,CASSRQGEPQHF
TRBD1,TRBJ1-4,TRBV5-1,NA,TGCGCCAGCAGCCGCCGGACAGGGCTGGAAAAACTGTTTTTT,CASSRRTGLEKLFF
NA,TRBJ1-2,TRBV18,NA,TGTGCCAGCTCACCGGGGGGGACTGGCTACACCTTC,CASSPGGTGYTF
TRBD1,TRBJ1-1,TRBV5-1,once,TGCGCCAGCAGCTTGCAAGGACAGGGGGGCACTGAAGCTTTCTTT,CASSLQGQGGTEAFF
NA,TRBJ1-5,TRBV25-1,NA,TGTGCCAGCACCAGACCCCCGGCAGGGTGCAATCAGCCCCAGCATTTT,CASTRPPAGCNQPQHF
NA,TRBJ2-7,TRBV7-8,NA,TGTGCCAGCACCTCCCCTCTCAGAATAACACCCTACGAGCAGTACTTC,CASTSPLRITPYEQYF
NA,TRBJ1-1,TRBV29-1,NA,TGCAGCGTTGTGGTAGTGAACACTGAAGCTTTCTTT,CSVVVVNTEAFF
TRBD2,TRBJ2-1,TRBV9,NA,TGTGCCAGCAGCCCTACCCACAACAGCGGGGGCGCGGGGAATGAGCAGTTCTTC,CASSPTHNSGGAGNEQFF
NA,TRBJ2-1,TRBV27,NA,TGTGCCAGCAGTTCCTCTCATAGGCGCTCCTACAATGAGCAGTTCTTC,CASSSSHRRSYNEQFF
NA,TRBJ1-2,TRBV28,NA,TGTGCCAGCAGGCAAGGAACTAACTATGGCTACACCTTC,CASRQGTNYGYTF
TRBD1,TRBJ1-5,TRBV6-1,NA,TGTGCCAGCAGTGAGACAGGGGGACGCAATCAGCCCCAGCATTTT,CASSETGGRNQPQHF
TRBD1,TRBJ2-2,TRBV12-5,few,TGTGCTAGTGGTTTTACAGGGGGCACCGGGGAGCTGTTTTTT,CASGFTGGTGELFF
NA,TRBJ1-1,TRBV29-1,once,TGCAGCGTTGGAAACACTGAAGCTTTCTTT,CSVGNTEAFF
TRBD1,TRBJ1-5,TRBV19,NA,TGTGCCAGTAGTATTCTTCTCGGGACAGGGTATCAGCCCCAGCATTTT,CASSILLGTGYQPQHF
TRBD1,TRBJ2-7,TRBV7-9,NA,TGTGCCAGCAGCGCGCCGGGACAGGGTGTCGAGCAGTACTTC,CASSAPGQGVEQYF
NA,TRBJ2-1,TRBV7-3,NA,TGTGCCAGCAGCCCTCCCGGGAGAGGGTACAATGAGCAGTTCTTC,CASSPPGRGYNEQFF
TRBD1,TRBJ2-7,TRBV10-3,NA,TGTGCCATCAGTGAGTCCGCAGGGGGTGGCTACGAGCAGTACTTC,CAISESAGGGYEQYF
TRBD2,TRBJ2-2,TRBV19,NA,TGTGCCAGTAGTACACTAGCGGGGCGCACCGGGGAGCTGTTTTTT,CASSTLAGRTGELFF
TRBD2,TRBJ2-7,TRBV6-1,once,TGTGCCGGCGGGAGGAGCTCCTACGAGCAGTACTTC,CAGGRSSYEQYF
TRBD2,TRBJ2-1,TRBV5-1,NA,TGCGCCAGCAGCTTGGTCGGCGGGAGGGCGTACAATGAGCAGTTCTTC,CASSLVGGRAYNEQFF
TRBD1,TRBJ2-1,TRBV9,few,TGTGCCAGCACCCGTAGGCTAGGGGGCGAGTTCAATGAGCAGTTCTTC,CASTRRLGGEFNEQFF
TRBD1,TRBJ2-7,TRBV5-1,NA,TGCGCCAGCAGCTTGGAGGGACAGGGTTTGTACGAGCAGTACTTC,CASSLEGQGLYEQYF
TRBD1,TRBJ2-7,TRBV7-9,NA,TGTGCCAGCAGCCCCGGACAGGGGCGTAACGAGCAGTACTTC,CASSPGQGRNEQYF
NA,TRBJ2-1,TRBV5-1,NA,TGCGCCAGCAGCCCCGGGAGCGGGCAGTTCTTC,CASSPGSGQFF
TRBD2,TRBJ2-5,TRBV6-5,NA,TGTGCCAGCAGAAGGACTAGCGGGAGGGTGACCCAGTACTTC,CASRRTSGRVTQYF
TRBD1,TRBJ1-1,TRBV29-1,NA,TGCAGCGTGGGGAAGACAGGGGGCAACACTGAAGCTTTCTTT,CSVGKTGGNTEAFF
NA,TRBJ2-2,TRBV30,NA,TGTGCCTGGAGTGTTGGAGACACCGGGGAGCTGTTTTTT,CAWSVGDTGELFF
TRBD2,TRBJ2-7,TRBV5-5,once,TGTGCCAGCAGCTCCGGGACTAGCGGGAGGATATACGAGCAGTACTTC,CASSSGTSGRIYEQYF
NA,TRBJ2-7,TRBV27,NA,TGTGCCAGCAGTTCCCCGGTAGGTGAGCAGTACTTC,CASSSPVGEQYF
NA,TRBJ2-3,TRBV4-1,NA,TGCGCCAGCAGCCAAGAAGGCCTTGATACGCAGTATTTT,CASSQEGLDTQYF
NA,TRBJ2-4,TRBV28,NA,TGTGCCAGCAGTTTTACCGGGGTGAACATTCAGTACTTC,CASSFTGVNIQYF